These 20 T cell receptor beta chains were sequenced from one sample in a study of blood T cell repertoires in COVID-19. Data came from immunoSEQ multiplex PCR; TCRdb stores just in-frame clones and leaves some out. Of roughly 65,000 clones in the sample, approximately 75% were seen once. The sequencing sample was made of peripheral blood. The receptors derive from a human donor in a cohort sampled during active COVID-19.

CDR3 residues: CASSSTAAGGETQYF. The CDR3 DNA follows: TGTGCCAGCAGTTCAACAGCAGCGGGAGGGGAGACCCAGTACTTC. V usage is TRBV28 and J usage is TRBJ2-5; TRBD2 agrees at 10 bases. Germline loops: CDR1 MDHEN, CDR2 SYDVKM. The CDR3 runs to 15 residues. V lost 4 bases, J lost 5 bases, and 7 bases stayed unmatched.

Sample share makes this clone medium-sized. V is TRBV2 and J is TRBJ1-2; D perhaps matches TRBD1 (6 bases). Germline CDR1 and CDR2: SNHLY and FYNNEI. CDR3 length: 16 amino acids. V lost 1 base and J 4 bases, leaving 16 bases between the germline ends. The CDR3 spells CASSEGYAGGPYGYTF. In nucleotides, the CDR3 is TGTGCCAGCAGTGAAGGGTACGCGGGGGGCCCCTATGGCTACACCTTC.

On this clone itself: A much larger clone is a single base away; this may be a read error. The chain links TRBV5-1 to TRBJ2-3; 8 bases line up with TRBD2. Trimming cost V 5 bases and J 4 bases; bases outside gene matches: 12. This CDR3 region has 16 residues. Germline-derived CDR1 and CDR2 are SGHRS and YFSETQ. The CDR3 nucleotides are TGCGCCAGCAGTCGCTCATCCGGGACTAGGGCAGATACGCAGTATTTT. Its translation: CASSRSSGTRADTQYF.

The genes are TRBV7-2 and TRBJ1-5; 9 bases fit TRBD1. CDR3 length: 13 residues. After removal of 4 bases from V and 6 bases from J, the junction contained 1 base not matched to a gene. The V gene's germline CDR1 is SGHTA and CDR2 FQGNSA. CDR3 residues: CASSWTGVQPQHF. In DNA, the CDR3 is TGTGCCAGCAGCTGGACAGGGGTTCAGCCCCAGCATTTT.

This chain joins TRBV2 and TRBJ2-7, with 14 positions matching TRBD2. CDR3 size: 16 residues. CDR1 and CDR2 from the germline V gene are SNHLY and FYNNEI. The V and J ends lost 6 bases and 3 bases, in that order; junction bases with no gene match: 7. This CDR3 is CASSPGLAGGFYEQYF. The DNA of the CDR3 is TGTGCCAGCAGCCCCGGACTAGCGGGGGGATTCTACGAGCAGTACTTC. The variable domain in full, with the rest retrieved from reference TRBV2 and TRBJ2-7, is EPEVTQTPSHQVTQMGQEVILRCVPISNHLYFYWYRQILGQKVEFLVSFYNNEISEKSEIFDDQFSVERPDGSNFTLKIRSTKLEDSAMYFCASSPGLAGGFYEQYFGPGTRLTVT.

Here the CDR3 DNA reads TGTGCCAGTAGTACCCCCCCGGGGGACACTGAAGCTTTCTTT. Protein: CASSTPPGDTEAFF. The rearrangement links TRBV19 to TRBJ1-1; weak D call: TRBD1 (5 bases). The CDR3 covers 14 residues. Trimming shortened V by 4 bases and J by 3 bases, and 12 bases separated the two germline ends. The germline V gene encodes CDR1 LNHDA and CDR2 SQIVND (reference sequence).

The chain employs TRBV28 and TRBJ1-3; 8 positions match TRBD1. V was clipped by 2 bases and J by 3 bases; unmatched bases: 9. The CDR3 extends over 17 amino acids. The germline V gene has CDR1 MDHEN and CDR2 SYDVKM. The CDR3 spells CASSLRQGLTGGNTIYF. The DNA for the CDR3 is TGTGCCAGCAGTTTACGACAGGGGTTGACGGGTGGAAACACCATATATTTT.

The chain has TRBV4-1 and TRBJ2-7; 8 bases fit TRBD1. CDR1 MGHRA and CDR2 YSYEKL come from the germline V gene. V lost 4 bases to trimming and J lost 5 bases; unmatched junction nucleotides: 4. The CDR3 covers 13 residues. The CDR3 spells CASSPEDRDEQYF. The CDR3 bases are TGCGCCAGCAGCCCGGAGGACAGGGACGAGCAGTACTTC.

The gene calls are TRBV4-1 and TRBJ1-6, with 7 bases aligning to TRBD1. The length of the CDR3 is 15 residues. Germline V gene lookup returns CDR1 MGHRA and CDR2 YSYEKL. Unmatched junction bases numbered 14, after V lost 5 bases and J lost 13 bases. The CDR3 is CASSTRDSYFHPLHF. The CDR3 coding sequence is TGCGCCAGCAGCACCCGGGACAGCTACTTTCACCCCCTCCACTTT.

This clone has more than one count but fewer than ten. V usage is TRBV7-2 and J usage is TRBJ2-2, with TRBD1 matching over 7 bases. Germline V lookup: CDR1 SGHTA, CDR2 FQGNSA. CDR3 size: 13 residues. J was trimmed by 2 bases and V by 11 bases; bases with no gene match: 5. CDR3 loop: CAGRDSNTGELFF. In DNA form, the CDR3 reads TGTGCCGGCCGGGACAGCAACACCGGGGAGCTGTTTTTT.

This clone came up a few times. The V gene is TRBV11-2, the J gene TRBJ2-2; 8 nucleotides align to TRBD2. The trim removed 2 bases at V and 4 bases at J, leaving 6 bases unmatched. Germline V gene sequence: CDR1 SGHAT, CDR2 FQNNGV. The CDR3 covers 16 residues. CDR3 region: CASSLLSGGGTGELFF. For the CDR3, the DNA is TGTGCCAGCAGCTTATTATCGGGAGGGGGCACCGGGGAGCTGTTTTTT.

The rearrangement links TRBV9 to TRBJ2-7; perhaps TRBD1 as D (5 bases). V lost 0 bases and J lost 0, with 10 bases in between. This CDR3 comprises 15 residues. Per germline, CDR1 SGDLS and CDR2 YYNGEE. CDR3 residues: CASSVADKSSYEQYF. Written as DNA, the CDR3 is TGTGCCAGCAGCGTAGCGGACAAGAGCTCCTACGAGCAGTACTTC. Combining the CDR3 with reference TRBV9 and TRBJ2-7 gives the whole variable domain DSGVTQTPKHLITATGQRVTLRCSPRSGDLSVYWYQQSLDQGLQFLIQYYNGEERAKGNILERFSAQQFPDLHSELNLSSLELGDSALYFCASSVADKSSYEQYFGPGTRLTVT.

The chain uses TRBV24-1 and TRBJ2-1, with 7 positions matching TRBD1. CDR3 length equals 16 residues. Germline loops: CDR1 KGHDR, CDR2 SFDVKD. J gave up 0 bases and V 4 bases, and 5 bases lay outside the gene matches. The CDR3 region has the DNA TGTGCCACCAGTGAGCCACAGGGGAGCTCCTACAATGAGCAGTTCTTC. Translation: CATSEPQGSSYNEQFF.

The chain couples TRBV28 to TRBJ2-1; 11 bases are shared with TRBD1. The germline CDR1 and CDR2 sequences are MDHEN and SYDVKM. V shed 3 bases and J 6 bases; nucleotides not matched to a gene: 4. The CDR3 consists of 15 residues. The CDR3 spells CASSLAGTGGNEQFF. For the CDR3, the DNA is TGTGCCAGCAGTTTGGCCGGGACAGGGGGCAATGAGCAGTTCTTC.

Only a few counts were recorded for this clone. The chain employs TRBV7-8 and TRBJ2-3; 7 positions match TRBD1. Germline CDR1 and CDR2: SGHVS and FQNEAQ. This CDR3 is built from 14 residues. Trimming removed 1 base from V and 4 bases from J; junction bases left unmatched: 2. Here the CDR3 reads CASSLVRGPDTQYF. CDR3 coding DNA: TGTGCCAGCAGCTTAGTGAGGGGGCCAGATACGCAGTATTTT.

The chain couples TRBV19 to TRBJ1-1, with no clear D. The CDR3 totals 13 residues. Germline CDR1 and CDR2: LNHDA and SQIVND (reference sequence). Trimming removed 10 bases from V and 4 bases from J, with 16 bases in between. In DNA, the CDR3 is TGTGCCACCGCTTCGGCAGGTGGCACTGAAGCTTTCTTT. Translation gives CATASAGGTEAFF.

This chain uses TRBV19 with TRBJ2-3; no clear D. Trimming stripped 7 bases from V and 8 bases from J, with 16 bases between. Looked up from germline, CDR1 is LNHDA and CDR2 is SQIVND (reference sequence). The CDR3 sequence is 13 residues long. CDR3 protein: CASIPSGGATQYF. In DNA form, the CDR3 reads TGTGCCAGTATCCCCTCCGGCGGAGCTACGCAGTATTTT. The full variable domain, in which reference TRBV19 and TRBJ2-3 provide the parts outside the CDR3, is DGGITQSPKYLFRKEGQNVTLSCEQNLNHDAMYWYRQDPGQGLRLIYYSQIVNDFQKGDIAEGYSVSREKKESFPLTVTSAQKNPTAFYLCASIPSGGATQYFGPGTRLTVL.

The chain uses TRBV11-2 and TRBJ2-3; no firm D call. CDR1 and CDR2 from the germline V gene are SGHAT and FQNNGV. The CDR3 runs 16 residues. V gave up 1 base and J gave up 2 bases, with 13 bases separating them. CDR3 coding DNA: TGTGCCAGCAGCTTAGTGACCCCCGGAGTCACAGATACGCAGTATTTT. Translation: CASSLVTPGVTDTQYF.

This rearrangement joins TRBV18 to TRBJ1-4; D remains ambiguous. From germline, CDR1 is KGHSH and CDR2 LQKENI. This CDR3 contains 14 residues. Trimming pared 2 bases from V and 2 bases from J, leaving 6 bases between. CDR3 bases: TGTGCCAGCTCACCAAGAGGTACTAATGAAAAACTGTTTTTT. Amino acid sequence: CASSPRGTNEKLFF.

This clone was observed a handful of times. The chain is built from TRBV3-1 (or the pseudogene TRBV3-2) and TRBJ2-1; 10 nucleotides agree with TRBD2. This CDR3 contains 15 residues. Germline assignment: CDR1 LGHDT and CDR2 YNNKEL (reference sequence). The V and J ends lost 2 bases and 10 bases, in that order; junction bases with no gene match: 8. The CDR3 DNA follows: TGTGCCAGCAGCCAAACTAGCGGGAAGTCGGGGGAGCAGTTCTTC. It encodes CASSQTSGKSGEQFF.